The rows below give T cell receptor beta chains drawn from one sample of a study of blood T cell repertoires in COVID-19. Only in-frame clones appear in the TCRdb table, and some are missing; sequencing was by immunoSEQ multiplex PCR. Of fewer than 650,000 clones in the sample, 70% to 90% were seen once. Sequenced material: peripheral blood. Receptors were obtained from a woman in her forties or fifties with COVID-19, enrolled during active disease. The CDR3 runs from the conserved cysteine through the conserved F or W. A D gene is named only where the DNA matches it firmly. The size entry is marked missing in some rows and otherwise reads once, few, many or a size class.

j_call: TRBJ1-2
clone_size: -
d_call: -
v_call: TRBV2
cdr3_aa: CASSEAGTGSAGYTF
cdr3_nt: TGTGCCAGCAGTGAAGCGGGAACAGGGAGTGCTGGCTACACCTTC

j_call: TRBJ2-3
clone_size: -
d_call: TRBD2
v_call: TRBV30
cdr3_aa: CAWSVGSGEVSTDTQYF
cdr3_nt: TGTGCCTGGAGTGTAGGAAGCGGGGAAGTGAGCACAGATACGCAGTATTTT

j_call: TRBJ2-2
clone_size: -
d_call: TRBD2
v_call: TRBV7-2
cdr3_aa: CASSFSGVAGELFF
cdr3_nt: TGTGCCAGCAGCTTTAGCGGGGTCGCCGGGGAGCTGTTTTTT

j_call: TRBJ2-2
clone_size: -
d_call: TRBD2
v_call: TRBV18
cdr3_aa: CASSPGTSGTGELFF
cdr3_nt: TGTGCCAGCTCACCCGGGACTAGCGGCACCGGGGAGCTGTTTTTT

j_call: TRBJ1-2
clone_size: -
d_call: TRBD1
v_call: TRBV5-6
cdr3_aa: CASTLGDRVGYTF
cdr3_nt: TGTGCCAGCACCTTGGGGGACAGGGTCGGCTACACCTTC

j_call: TRBJ2-3
clone_size: -
d_call: TRBD2
v_call: TRBV30
cdr3_aa: CAWMPSGVTDTQYF
cdr3_nt: TGTGCCTGGATGCCCAGCGGGGTAACAGATACGCAGTATTTT

j_call: TRBJ1-1
clone_size: -
d_call: -
v_call: TRBV5-1
cdr3_aa: CASSFNGLDTEAFF
cdr3_nt: TGCGCCAGCAGCTTTAATGGCCTGGACACTGAAGCTTTCTTT

j_call: TRBJ1-2
clone_size: -
d_call: -
v_call: TRBV21-1
cdr3_aa: CASSPSVDGVRLYYGYTF
cdr3_nt: TGTGCCAGCAGCCCCAGTGTGGACGGGGTCCGACTCTACTATGGCTACACCTTC

j_call: TRBJ1-1
clone_size: -
d_call: -
v_call: TRBV12-3/TRBV12-4
cdr3_aa: CASSSGLNTEAFF
cdr3_nt: TGTGCCAGCAGCTCCGGGTTGAACACTGAAGCTTTCTTT

j_call: TRBJ1-1
clone_size: -
d_call: -
v_call: TRBV5-1
cdr3_aa: CASSLAVGAANTEAFF
cdr3_nt: TGCGCCAGCAGCTTGGCCGTTGGGGCGGCGAACACTGAAGCTTTCTTT

j_call: TRBJ2-2
clone_size: -
d_call: -
v_call: TRBV18
cdr3_aa: CASSPFGRGTGELFF
cdr3_nt: TGTGCCAGCTCACCATTCGGCAGGGGAACCGGGGAGCTGTTTTTT

j_call: TRBJ2-5
clone_size: -
d_call: -
v_call: TRBV12-3/TRBV12-4
cdr3_aa: CASSRTVGETQYF
cdr3_nt: TGTGCCAGCAGCAGGACAGTAGGGGAAACCCAGTACTTC

j_call: TRBJ1-6
clone_size: -
d_call: TRBD1
v_call: TRBV27
cdr3_aa: CASSSPLTGGNSPLHF
cdr3_nt: TGTGCCAGCAGTTCCCCCTTAACAGGGGGGAATTCACCCCTCCACTTT

j_call: TRBJ2-7
clone_size: few
d_call: -
v_call: TRBV9
cdr3_aa: CASSVAPAYEQYF
cdr3_nt: TGTGCCAGCAGCGTAGCCCCTGCCTACGAGCAGTACTTC

j_call: TRBJ1-4
clone_size: -
d_call: -
v_call: TRBV21-1
cdr3_aa: CASSKGLVGRSATNEKLFF
cdr3_nt: TGTGCCAGCAGCAAGGGCTTGGTAGGCCGGTCTGCAACTAATGAAAAACTGTTTTTT

j_call: TRBJ2-5
clone_size: -
d_call: TRBD2
v_call: TRBV7-6
cdr3_aa: CASSLGSGGAQETQYF
cdr3_nt: TGTGCCAGCAGCTTAGGTTCGGGGGGGGCACAAGAGACCCAGTACTTC

j_call: TRBJ1-1
clone_size: -
d_call: TRBD1
v_call: TRBV30
cdr3_aa: CAWSRGRGTEAFF
cdr3_nt: TGTGCCTGGAGCAGGGGGCGCGGGACTGAAGCTTTCTTT

j_call: TRBJ2-7
clone_size: -
d_call: TRBD2
v_call: TRBV3-1/TRBV3-2
cdr3_aa: CASSHERGVLGDEQYF
cdr3_nt: TGTGCCAGCAGCCATGAGCGGGGGGTCCTTGGTGACGAGCAGTACTTC

j_call: TRBJ2-3
clone_size: -
d_call: TRBD2
v_call: TRBV30
cdr3_aa: CAWSQGLAGGDTQYF
cdr3_nt: TGTGCCTGGTCCCAGGGACTAGCGGGGGGTGATACGCAGTATTTT

j_call: TRBJ2-6
clone_size: -
d_call: TRBD1
v_call: TRBV20-1
cdr3_aa: CSASWDSGANVLTF
cdr3_nt: TGCAGTGCTAGTTGGGACAGCGGGGCCAACGTCCTGACTTTC

j_call: TRBJ2-3
clone_size: -
d_call: -
v_call: TRBV24-1
cdr3_aa: CATSDLSSSTDTQYF
cdr3_nt: TGTGCCACCAGTGATCTCAGTTCAAGCACAGATACGCAGTATTTT

j_call: TRBJ2-1
clone_size: -
d_call: TRBD1
v_call: TRBV4-2
cdr3_aa: CASSQPGQGRNEQFF
cdr3_nt: TGTGCCAGCAGCCAACCGGGACAGGGGAGGAATGAGCAGTTCTTC

j_call: TRBJ1-2
clone_size: -
d_call: -
v_call: TRBV16
cdr3_aa: CASSQSPTDYGYTF
cdr3_nt: TGTGCCAGCAGCCAATCCCCCACAGACTATGGCTACACCTTC

j_call: TRBJ2-4
clone_size: -
d_call: -
v_call: TRBV11-3
cdr3_aa: CASSSGDGAKNIQYF
cdr3_nt: TGTGCCAGCAGCTCGGGGGACGGAGCCAAAAACATTCAGTACTTC

j_call: TRBJ2-1
clone_size: -
d_call: TRBD1
v_call: TRBV5-5
cdr3_aa: CASSLDDRGRNAQFF
cdr3_nt: TGTGCCAGCAGCTTGGATGACAGGGGACGAAATGCGCAGTTCTTC

j_call: TRBJ1-1
clone_size: -
d_call: -
v_call: TRBV5-4
cdr3_aa: CASSSGILGNTEAFF
cdr3_nt: TGTGCCAGCAGCTCCGGGATATTGGGGAACACTGAAGCTTTCTTT

j_call: TRBJ1-2
clone_size: -
d_call: TRBD1
v_call: TRBV5-6
cdr3_aa: CASSVGQPNYGYTF
cdr3_nt: TGTGCCAGCAGCGTGGGACAGCCTAACTATGGCTACACCTTC

j_call: TRBJ1-2
clone_size: -
d_call: TRBD1
v_call: TRBV28
cdr3_aa: CASSPPGTGGDYGYTF
cdr3_nt: TGTGCCAGCAGTCCGCCCGGGACAGGGGGCGACTATGGCTACACCTTC

j_call: TRBJ2-7
clone_size: once
d_call: TRBD1
v_call: TRBV23-1
cdr3_aa: CASTSDEGQPSSAFYEQYF
cdr3_nt: TGCGCCAGCACCTCCGATGAGGGACAGCCATCTTCGGCATTCTACGAGCAGTACTTC

j_call: TRBJ2-7
clone_size: -
d_call: TRBD1
v_call: TRBV11-2
cdr3_aa: CASSFGDRAYEQYF
cdr3_nt: TGTGCCAGCAGCTTCGGGGACAGGGCTTACGAGCAGTACTTC

j_call: TRBJ2-3
clone_size: -
d_call: -
v_call: TRBV1
cdr3_aa: CTSSQESSTDTQYF
cdr3_nt: TGCACCAGCAGCCAAGAAAGCAGCACAGATACGCAGTATTTT